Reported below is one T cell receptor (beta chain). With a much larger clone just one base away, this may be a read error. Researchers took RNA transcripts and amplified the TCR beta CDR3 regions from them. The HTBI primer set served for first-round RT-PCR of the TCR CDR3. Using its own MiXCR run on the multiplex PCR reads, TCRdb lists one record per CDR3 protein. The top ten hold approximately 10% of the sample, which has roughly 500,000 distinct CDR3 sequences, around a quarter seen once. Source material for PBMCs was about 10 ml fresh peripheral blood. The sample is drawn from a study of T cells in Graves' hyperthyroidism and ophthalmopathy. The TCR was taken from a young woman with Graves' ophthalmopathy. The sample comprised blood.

CDR3 nucleotide sequence: TGTGCCAACATCCCGGGGACAGGCCTAAACACTGAAGCTTTCTTT. The encoded protein is CANIPGTGLNTEAFF. The genes are TRBV11-1 and TRBJ1-1; 8 nucleotides agree with TRBD1. The CDR3 covers 15 residues. CDR1 is SGHAT and CDR2 is FQDESV in the germline V gene (reference sequence). The V segment lost 10 bases and the J segment 2 bases; nucleotides outside the gene matches: 12.